Below are 2 T cell receptor beta chains sequenced from a single sample in a study of blood T cell repertoires in COVID-19. TCRdb keeps only in-frame clones here, not all; method: immunoSEQ multiplex PCR. The repertoire has tens of thousands of clones, roughly 87% of them found once; the top ten carry around 30%. Sequencing used peripheral blood. The receptor source for this set is a woman of 80 years or more with acute or convalescent COVID-19.

This clone came up once. The chain recombines TRBV27 with TRBJ1-2; 7 nucleotides match TRBD1. The CDR3 loop spans 16 amino acids. Trimming took 0 bases from V and 5 from J; bases not matched to a gene: 9. Germline V gives CDR1 MNHEY, CDR2 SMNVEV (reference sequence). The CDR3 sequence is CASSLSRSRGPYGYTF. In DNA form, the CDR3 reads TGTGCCAGCAGTTTATCCAGGTCAAGGGGGCCATATGGCTACACCTTC.

The rearrangement links TRBV14 to TRBJ1-1; 7 nucleotides align to TRBD1. The CDR3 runs to 13 residues. CDR1 and CDR2 (germline): SGHDN, FVKESK. The junction had 11 bases not matched to a gene; V was cut back by 5 bases and J by 11 bases. The CDR3 sequence: CASSYHRGFAAFF. The DNA of the CDR3 is TGTGCCAGCAGCTACCACAGGGGATTCGCCGCTTTCTTT. The variable domain in full, with the rest retrieved from reference TRBV14 and TRBJ1-1, is EAGVTQFPSHSVIEKGQTVTLRCDPISGHDNLYWYRRVMGKEIKFLLHFVKESKQDESGMPNNRFLAERTGGTYSTLKVQPAELEDSGVYFCASSYHRGFAAFFGQGTRLTVV.